This T cell receptor (beta chain) was retrieved from a study of blood T cell repertoires in COVID-19. Whole-study context: PBMCs, B-cell-depleted T cells, or T cells provided the cDNA or gDNA that made up the material.

V trimming: 4 bases; J trimming: 4 bases; junction bases outside the gene matches: 5. Per germline, CDR1 LNHDA and CDR2 SQIVND (reference sequence). This CDR3 contains 14 residues. As processed by the authors: Counts of nucleated cells, estimated from reference gene primer amplification, were obtained. Assay: immunoSEQ multiplex PCR; the TCRdb copy retains only in-frame clones and omits some. The V and J calls and the clone size are those of that table, but D and trimming were determined from the DNA. Of tens of thousands of clones listed, about 85% are singletons. Sequenced input: peripheral blood. The chain combines TRBV19 with TRBJ1-1, with 8 bases fitting TRBD1. The receptor comes from a human donor in a cohort sampled during active COVID-19. The CDR3 DNA reads TGTGCCAGTAGTAGGACAGGGCGGGGCACTGAAGCTTTCTTT. This codes for CASSRTGRGTEAFF. The full variable domain, its missing parts supplied by reference TRBV19 and TRBJ1-1, is DGGITQSPKYLFRKEGQNVTLSCEQNLNHDAMYWYRQDPGQGLRLIYYSQIVNDFQKGDIAEGYSVSREKKESFPLTVTSAQKNPTAFYLCASSRTGRGTEAFFGQGTRLTVV.